The 28 T cell receptor beta chains given below trace back to one sample, sequenced in a study of identical twins. TCRdb independently ran MiXCR on the 5' RACE reads; one entry per CDR3 protein. The table includes around 240,000 distinct CDR3 sequences, roughly a tenth detected once. Source material: memory T cells sorted from blood. Source of these receptors: a middle-aged man in good health.

The V gene is TRBV3-1, the J gene TRBJ2-7; 7 bases fit TRBD2. V dropped 0 bases and J dropped 9; count of bases not matched to a gene: 5. Germline CDR1 LGHDT, CDR2 YNNKEL (reference sequence). The CDR3 sequence is 13 residues long. The CDR3 reads CASSQERLAGQYF. The CDR3 DNA is TGTGCCAGCAGCCAAGAAAGACTAGCAGGGCAGTACTTC.

This clonotype showed up many times. V is TRBV5-1 and J is TRBJ2-1; D possibly corresponds to TRBD2 (6 bases). CDR3 size: 17 residues. Germline V gene data show CDR1 as SGHRS and CDR2 as YFSETQ. Between the trimmed V and J ends, which lost 0 bases and 3 bases, there was a span of 16 bases. Here the CDR3 reads CASSLEMAPGGYNEQFF. The CDR3 DNA follows: TGCGCCAGCAGCTTGGAAATGGCGCCCGGGGGCTACAATGAGCAGTTCTTC.

This clonotype came up many times. V is TRBV12-3 or TRBV12-4 and J is TRBJ1-2; maybe TRBD1 (5 bases). The V end lost 4 bases, the J end lost 1 base, and 13 bases lay between the germline ends. The CDR3 spans 15 residues. The CDR3 protein is CASSSPGLLNYGYTF. CDR3 DNA: TGTGCCAGCAGTTCCCCGGGACTCCTTAACTATGGCTACACCTTC.

This clonotype was detected a few times. This chain joins TRBV20-1 and TRBJ1-6, with 9 bases matching TRBD1. CDR1 is DFQATT, CDR2 SNEGSKA, per germline (reference sequence). CDR3 length: 15 amino acids. With 5 bases clipped from V and 9 bases from J, the junction kept 11 bases outside the gene matches. The CDR3 bases are TGCAGTGCTTCACTCCCGGGACAGGGACGTTCACCCCTCCACTTT. This translates into CSASLPGQGRSPLHF.

This clonotype was observed a few times. The chain joins TRBV19 to TRBJ2-1; no firm D call. The CDR3 consists of 13 residues. CDR1 is LNHDA, CDR2 SQIVND, per germline (reference sequence). Trimming removed 3 bases from V and 5 bases from J, with 8 bases in between. The CDR3 spells CASSIEAHNEQFF. CDR3 sequence (DNA): TGTGCCAGTAGTATTGAGGCGCACAATGAGCAGTTCTTC.

The table lists this clonotype with many counts. The chain carries TRBV28 and TRBJ2-2, with D uncertain. Deletions cut 7 bases from V and 0 bases from J, with 15 bases between. CDR1 is MDHEN, CDR2 SYDVKM, per germline. The CDR3 sequence is 16 residues long. CDR3 sequence (DNA): TGTGCCAGCACCCACTCCGACCGCCCGAACACCGGGGAGCTGTTTTTT. Translation gives CASTHSDRPNTGELFF.

This clonotype occurred a few times. The rearrangement uses TRBV4-3 and TRBJ1-3, with TRBD1 as a possible D gene (5 bases). CDR3 size: 18 residues. CDR1 is LGHNA and CDR2 is YSLEER in the germline V gene. Trimming stripped 1 base from V and 0 bases from J, with 16 bases between. The CDR3 protein is CASSQAILGTGSGNTIYF. CDR3 coding DNA: TGCGCCAGCAGCCAAGCTATTCTGGGTACAGGCTCTGGAAACACCATATATTTT.

The sample holds many counts of this clonotype. At one boundary the junction diverges from the germline segment, which might be a read error. J is TRBJ2-5 and V is TRBV7-7, with a possible D match to TRBD1 (6 bases). CDR3 length: 15 amino acids. The germline V gene has CDR1 SSHAT and CDR2 FNYEAQ (reference sequence). The CDR3 region is CASSLAPGQQETQYF. In DNA, the CDR3 is TGTGCTAGCAGCTTAGCACCGGGACAACAAGAGACCCAGTACTTC. The full variable domain, rest sourced from reference TRBV7-7 and TRBJ2-5, is GAGVSQSPRYKVTKRGQDVTLRCDPISSHATLYWYQQALGQGPEFLTYFNYEAQPDKSGLPSDRFSAERPEGSISTLTIQRTEQRDSAMYRCASSLAPGQQETQYFGPGTRLLVL.

This clonotype was seen ten or more times. This chain links TRBV19 with TRBJ2-4; 7 nucleotides agree with TRBD1. The V gene end was trimmed by 5 bases and the J gene end by 5 bases; junction bases not matched to a gene: 6. Germline loops: CDR1 LNHDA, CDR2 SQIVND (reference sequence). CDR3 length: 14 amino acids. The CDR3 region is CASSSRDSQNIQYF. The DNA for the CDR3 is TGTGCCAGTAGTTCCCGGGACAGCCAAAACATTCAGTACTTC.

This sequence joins TRBV3-1 and TRBJ2-7; D gene unclear. Trimming took 3 bases from V and 6 from J, leaving 15 bases between them. The germline V gene encodes CDR1 LGHDT and CDR2 YNNKEL (reference sequence). CDR3 length: 14 residues. Written as DNA, the CDR3 is TGTGCCAGCAGCCAGGGGTTAGCTCGCGTCGAGCAGTACTTC. This codes for CASSQGLARVEQYF.

In its sample, this clonotype was seen a few times. The chain is built from TRBV6-2 or TRBV6-3 and TRBJ2-2, with a possible D match to TRBD1 (6 bases). Trimming pared 5 bases from V and 0 bases from J, leaving 10 bases between. In germline, CDR1 is MNHEY, CDR2 SVGEGT. The length of the CDR3 is 15 residues. The CDR3 DNA follows: TGTGCCAGCAGTCCAAACAGGGCGAACACCGGGGAGCTGTTTTTT. This sequence encodes CASSPNRANTGELFF.

This chain joins TRBV10-3 and TRBJ2-1; 7 bases map to TRBD1. The germline V gene has CDR1 ENHRY and CDR2 SYGVKD. Trimming cost V 6 bases and J 6 bases; bases outside gene matches: 5. The CDR3 length is 13 residues. The CDR3 DNA follows: TGTGCCATCAGCCCGGGACAGAGCAATGAGCAGTTCTTC. Protein: CAISPGQSNEQFF.

This clonotype was seen more than once but under ten times. The chain carries TRBV11-3 and TRBJ2-7; D not certain. The CDR3 covers 12 residues. Trimming pared 5 bases from V and 6 bases from J, leaving 11 bases between. Germline CDR1 reads SGHNT; CDR2 reads YENEEA. The CDR3 reads CASSRTNGEQYF. The CDR3 DNA reads TGTGCCAGCAGCCGGACGAACGGCGAGCAGTACTTC.

The V and J genes are TRBV7-9 and TRBJ2-5; D is undetermined. Trimming removed 1 base at V and 1 base at J, with 10 bases between. There are 15 residues in the CDR3. Germline-derived CDR1 and CDR2 are SEHNR and FQNEAQ (reference sequence). For the CDR3, the DNA is TGTGCCAGCAGCTTAGTCCGTGTCGCCCAAGAGACCCAGTACTTC. Its translation is CASSLVRVAQETQYF.

As regards this clonotype: A junction end diverges from the germline sequence, so it may reflect a read error. CDR3: CPSSLSGRGNEQFF. The CDR3 bases are TGTCCCAGCAGCCTTAGCGGGAGGGGCAATGAGCAGTTCTTC. The chain is built from TRBV27 and TRBJ2-1; 11 bases are shared with TRBD2. The CDR3 is made up of 14 amino acids. Germline V CDR1 and CDR2: MNHEY, SMNVEV (reference sequence).

This sequence joins TRBV11-2 and TRBJ2-3, with 11 bases identical to TRBD2. Germline-derived CDR1 and CDR2 are SGHAT and FQNNGV. V lost 5 bases, J lost 4 bases, and 14 bases stayed unmatched. The CDR3 length is 18 residues. The CDR3 DNA reads TGTGCCAGCAGCCCCGGGACTAGCGGTTCCACACTAGCAGATACGCAGTATTTT. Translating it yields CASSPGTSGSTLADTQYF.

The gene calls are TRBV5-1 and TRBJ2-5; possible D gene TRBD1, 7 bases. Between the trimmed V and J ends, which lost 0 bases and 3 bases, there was a span of 12 bases. Germline V gene sequence: CDR1 SGHRS, CDR2 YFSETQ. This CDR3 spans 15 amino acids. The DNA of the CDR3 is TGCGCCAGCAGCTTGGGGCAGGGGGGAAAAGAGACCCAGTACTTC. Encoded protein: CASSLGQGGKETQYF.

V and J are TRBV5-1 and TRBJ1-1, with 9 bases matching TRBD1. CDR1 and CDR2 (germline): SGHRS, YFSETQ. V shed 4 bases and J 11 bases; nucleotides not matched to a gene: 6. The CDR3 is 12 amino acids. In nucleotides, the CDR3 is TGCGCCAGCAGCGAAGACAGGGGGTGGGCTTTCTTT. Its protein is CASSEDRGWAFF.

This clonotype was counted at least ten times. This chain connects TRBV5-5 to TRBJ2-1, with 8 bases aligning to TRBD1. The V segment lost 3 bases and the J segment 7 bases; nucleotides outside the gene matches: 12. Germline V CDR1 and CDR2: SGHKS, YYEKEE (reference sequence). The CDR3 length is 16 residues. CDR3 sequence reads: CASSWGPDRAMNEQFF. As DNA, the CDR3 is TGTGCCAGCAGCTGGGGCCCGGACAGGGCGATGAATGAGCAGTTCTTC.

This clonotype was recorded many times. The chain employs TRBV12-3 or TRBV12-4 and TRBJ2-7; D is undetermined. CDR3 length: 13 amino acids. Deletions cut 2 bases from V and 3 bases from J, with 8 bases between. The CDR3 nucleotides are TGTGCCAGCAGTTTAAGGGCGAGCTACGAGCAGTACTTC. It yields the protein CASSLRASYEQYF.

This clonotype was counted ten times or more. This chain uses TRBV27 with TRBJ2-7; D not certain. Germline CDR1 MNHEY, CDR2 SMNVEV (reference sequence). There are 11 residues in the CDR3. Trimming shortened V by 3 bases and J by 5 bases, and 5 bases separated the two germline ends. CDR3 residues: CASSLSDEQYF. DNA of the CDR3: TGTGCCAGCAGTTTGTCCGACGAGCAGTACTTC.

This clonotype was counted at least ten times. This rearrangement joins TRBV11-2 to TRBJ2-7; a weak D match, TRBD2 (6 bases). CDR1 is SGHAT and CDR2 is FQNNGV in the germline V gene. The CDR3 runs 13 residues. Trimming removed 5 bases at V and 3 bases at J, with 11 bases between. As DNA, the CDR3 is TGTGCCAGCAGCATGACTAGTTACTACGAGCAGTACTTC. It specifies CASSMTSYYEQYF.

CDR3 sequence reads: CASSIIQRQGGRNTIYF. For the CDR3, the DNA is TGTGCCAGCAGTATCATACAACGACAGGGCGGGAGAAACACCATATATTTT. The V call is TRBV12-3 or TRBV12-4, the J call TRBJ1-3, with 7 bases matching TRBD1. The junction had 15 bases not matched to a gene; V was cut back by 5 bases and J by 5 bases. The CDR3 runs 17 residues.

This clonotype was counted ten times or more. V usage is TRBV10-3 and J usage is TRBJ2-5; weak D call: TRBD2 (5 bases). The germline V and J ends were trimmed by 2 bases and 7 bases, with 17 bases remaining between them. This CDR3 has 15 residues. Germline V gene data show CDR1 as ENHRY and CDR2 as SYGVKD. The CDR3 spells CAISEPRASRLTQYF. CDR3 DNA sequence: TGTGCCATCAGTGAGCCAAGGGCTAGCCGGTTGACCCAGTACTTC.

This clonotype was counted many times. This chain uses TRBV5-1 with TRBJ2-1; 14 bases are shared with TRBD2. Germline loops: CDR1 SGHRS, CDR2 YFSETQ. The CDR3 contains 19 residues. V was pared by 0 bases and J by 2 bases, with 7 bases of the junction left unmatched. The CDR3 DNA follows: TGCGCCAGCAGCTTGGGTACCGGGACTAGCGGGAGTGCCTACAATGAGCAGTTCTTC. It encodes CASSLGTGTSGSAYNEQFF.

CDR3 nucleotides: TGTGCCAGCAGCCAAGTGACTGGACAGCTTGGCTACACCTTC. Translation: CASSQVTGQLGYTF. J is TRBJ1-2 and V is TRBV14; D possibly corresponds to TRBD1 (6 bases). The CDR3 has 14 residues. Looked up from germline, CDR1 is SGHDN and CDR2 is FVKESK. Trimming pared 1 base from V and 7 bases from J, leaving 13 bases between.

The chain joins TRBV9 to TRBJ2-1, with 10 bases identical to TRBD2. The CDR3 totals 15 residues. Germline-derived CDR1 and CDR2 are SGDLS and YYNGEE. V dropped 4 bases and J dropped 9; count of bases not matched to a gene: 10. The CDR3 loop is CASSPESGLAFEQFF. The CDR3 DNA is TGTGCCAGCAGCCCCGAGTCGGGACTAGCGTTTGAGCAGTTCTTC.

Regarding this clonotype: It may be a read error: a sequence one base away is much more abundant. J is TRBJ2-7 and V is TRBV11-3, with D unresolved. The CDR3 extends over 14 amino acids. CDR1 is SGHNT, CDR2 YENEEA, per germline. The CDR3 region has the DNA TGTACCAGCAGCTTAGCAGGCGGCGACTACGAGCAGTACTTC. It encodes CTSSLAGGDYEQYF. Drawing the rest from reference TRBV11-3 and TRBJ2-7, the complete variable domain is EAGVVQSPRYKIIEKKQPVAFWCNPISGHNTLYWYLQNLGQGPELLIRYENEEAVDDSQLPKDRFSAERLKGVDSTLKIQPAELGDSAVYLCTSSLAGGDYEQYFGPGTRLTVT.